The following is a T cell receptor beta chain sequence with its context. The antigen is undetermined. These data belong to a study of T cell responses to AZD1222 COVID-19 vaccine. For the study at large: Pooled in the analysis were second doses at about 4 or about 12 weeks.

General study points: Epitopes outside B.1.351 and B.1.1.7 mutated regions reportedly drew nearly half of spike TCRs. Vaccine-associated CD4 TCRs ranged over spike, dominating at 160-218 and 743-854. Repertoire sampling occurred only after the peak T cell response.

The V gene's germline CDR1 is SGHDT and CDR2 YYEEEE. This CDR3 has 12 amino acids. Trimming cost V 2 bases and J 6 bases, with 6 bases left between them. Method: immunoSEQ multiplex PCR; TCRdb's copy keeps in-frame clones and lacks some. The sample carries over 150,000 clones, around 90% recorded once. This TCR came from an adult in good health. The rearrangement uses TRBV5-6 and TRBJ1-5; D remains unclear. The specimen was peripheral blood, collected on day 0 of AZD1222 vaccination. CDR3 sequence reads: CASSFGSQPQHF. CDR3 nucleotide sequence: TGTGCCAGCAGCTTCGGTAGTCAGCCCCAGCATTTT.